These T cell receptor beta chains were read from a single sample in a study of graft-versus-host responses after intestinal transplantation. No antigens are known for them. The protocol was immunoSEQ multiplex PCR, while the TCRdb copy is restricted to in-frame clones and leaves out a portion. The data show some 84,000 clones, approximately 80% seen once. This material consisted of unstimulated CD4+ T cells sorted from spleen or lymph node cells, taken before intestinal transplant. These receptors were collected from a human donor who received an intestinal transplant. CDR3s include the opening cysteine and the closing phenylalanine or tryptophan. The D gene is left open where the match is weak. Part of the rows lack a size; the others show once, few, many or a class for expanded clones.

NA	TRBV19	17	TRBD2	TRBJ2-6	TGTGCCAGTAGTAAGACTAGCGGGAGGACCGGGGCCAACGTCCTGACTTTC	CASSKTSGRTGANVLTF
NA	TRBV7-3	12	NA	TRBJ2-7	TGTGCCAGCAGAAACAGGGCCTACGAGCAGTACTTC	CASRNRAYEQYF
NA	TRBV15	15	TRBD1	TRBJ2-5	TGTGCCACCAGCACCTTTAGACAGGGACGAGAGACCCAGTACTTC	CATSTFRQGRETQYF
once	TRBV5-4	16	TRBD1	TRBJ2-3	TGTGCCAGCAGCTTGGGGGGGACAGGGGGCACAGATACGCAGTATTTT	CASSLGGTGGTDTQYF
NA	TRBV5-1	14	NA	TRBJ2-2	TGCGCCAGCAGTTACGGGGCGAACACCGGGGAGCTGTTTTTT	CASSYGANTGELFF
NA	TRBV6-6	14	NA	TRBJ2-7	TGTGCCAGCAGTCTGTTGGGACTCGCATACGAGCAGTACTTC	CASSLLGLAYEQYF
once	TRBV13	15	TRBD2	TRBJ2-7	TGTGCCAGCAGGGCGGGACTAGCGGCCTCCTACGAGCAGTACTTC	CASRAGLAASYEQYF
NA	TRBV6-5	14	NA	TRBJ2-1	TGTGCCAGCAGTTACTCGAGACTTTACAATGAGCAGTTCTTC	CASSYSRLYNEQFF
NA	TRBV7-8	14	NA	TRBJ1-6	TGTGCCAGCAGCCCGAAAGGGGTTAATTCACCCCTCCACTTT	CASSPKGVNSPLHF
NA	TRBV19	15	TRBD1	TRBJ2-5	TGTGCCAGTAGTCCCCGGGACAGGGCCCAAGAGACCCAGTACTTC	CASSPRDRAQETQYF
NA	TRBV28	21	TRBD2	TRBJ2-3	TGTGCCAGCACCCCGTCCCGACCGGGACTAGCGGGAGGTGATGGCACAGATACGCAGTATTTT	CASTPSRPGLAGGDGTDTQYF
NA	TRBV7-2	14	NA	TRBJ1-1	TGTGCCAGCAGCCGACAGAGATTGAACACTGAAGCTTTCTTT	CASSRQRLNTEAFF
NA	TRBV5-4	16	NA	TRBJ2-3	TGTGCCAGCAGCTTGGCAAGCGGGTCTAGCACAGATACGCAGTATTTT	CASSLASGSSTDTQYF
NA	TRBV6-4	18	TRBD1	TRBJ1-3	TGTGCCAGCAGTGACTCGGCTAACCGGGACAGGGTTATTTACACCATATATTTT	CASSDSANRDRVIYTIYF